What follows are 20 T cell receptor beta chains derived from one specimen sequenced in a study of cytomegalovirus exposure and HLA in healthy donors. Use of 60 Vbeta and 13 Jbeta primers characterized the PCR. The method was immunoSEQ multiplex PCR; TCRdb's version includes in-frame clones alone and lacks a portion of them. The repertoire has 130,000 to 150,000 clones, more than 75% of them found once; the top ten carry roughly 2.4%. Sequenced: PBMCs. These receptors originate from a woman between 18 and 29 years old in good health and CMV-seropositive.

The J gene is TRBJ2-1, the V gene TRBV7-9, with a weak D call TRBD1 (6 bases). Trimming left V 4 bases short and J 7 bases short, with 14 bases between. Germline V gene lookup returns CDR1 SEHNR and CDR2 FQNEAQ (reference sequence). The CDR3 extends over 14 amino acids. The CDR3 nucleotides are TGTGCCAGCAGCTCCAGGACAGCTGGTAATGAGCAGTTCTTC. This codes for CASSSRTAGNEQFF.

V gene TRBV5-4 combines with J gene TRBJ2-1; 7 nucleotides match TRBD2. V lost 4 bases, J lost 7 bases, and 8 bases stayed unmatched. The CDR3 runs 14 residues. In germline, CDR1 is SGHNT, CDR2 YYREEE (reference sequence). The CDR3 sequence is CASSPWGGRNEQFF. The CDR3 DNA sequence: TGTGCCAGCAGCCCCTGGGGGGGGAGGAATGAGCAGTTCTTC.

This clone was seen just once. The chain links TRBV29-1 to TRBJ1-1; D is ambiguous. Looked up from germline, CDR1 is SQVTM and CDR2 is ANQGSEA. Trimming took 7 bases from V and 5 from J, leaving 20 bases between them. The CDR3 contains 14 residues. The CDR3, as DNA: TGCAGCGCCAGCAGGTCAGTCGGTGGGACTGAAGCTTTCTTT. It is translated as CSASRSVGGTEAFF.

About this clone: The same CDR3 can be traced to other DNA sequences in this sample. The gene calls are TRBV27 and TRBJ2-7, with TRBD1 matching over 9 bases. Unmatched junction bases numbered 9, after V lost 8 bases and J lost 1 base. The CDR3 totals 15 residues. From germline, CDR1 is MNHEY and CDR2 SMNVEV (reference sequence). The CDR3 sequence: CASSPTGTGSYEQYF. The DNA of the CDR3 is TGTGCCAGCTCCCCAACCGGGACAGGGTCCTACGAGCAGTACTTC.

In its sample, this clone was seen once. This chain links TRBV6-1 with TRBJ2-7; D might be TRBD1 (6 bases). The ends were cut back, 4 bases at V and 2 bases at J, with 18 bases in the middle. This CDR3 contains 16 residues. Per the germline V gene, CDR1 is MNHNS and CDR2 is SASEGT. The CDR3 DNA sequence: TGTGCCAGCAGTGGAAACTCGGGACACAGCGCCTACGAGCAGTACTTC. This encodes CASSGNSGHSAYEQYF.

This clone was seen more than once but under ten times. The chain employs TRBV6-5 and TRBJ1-1; D remains unclear. CDR1 and CDR2 (germline): MNHEY, SVGAGI. This CDR3 contains 14 residues. V was shortened by 5 bases and J by 5 bases, with 15 bases between the two germline ends. CDR3 nucleotides: TGTGCCAGCAGTGAAGGTCCCCCGGGGACTGAAGCTTTCTTT. As protein: CASSEGPPGTEAFF.

CDR3 sequence: CASSYSGTVAKNIQYF. CDR3 DNA sequence: TGTGCCAGCAGTTACTCGGGGACAGTAGCCAAAAACATTCAGTACTTC. The chain carries TRBV6-5 and TRBJ2-4, with 7 bases lining up with TRBD1. CDR1 and CDR2 (germline): MNHEY, SVGAGI. The V segment lost 0 bases and the J segment 0 bases; nucleotides outside the gene matches: 2. There are 16 residues in the CDR3.

The chain is built from TRBV6-5 and TRBJ2-1, with 7 nucleotides matching TRBD1. Germline V gives CDR1 MNHEY, CDR2 SVGAGI. This CDR3 contains 15 residues. After removal of 1 base from V and 6 bases from J, the junction contained 6 bases not matched to a gene. CDR3 bases: TGTGCCAGCAGTTACTGGGGGACAGCCATCAATGAGCAGTTCTTC. Residues: CASSYWGTAINEQFF.

V gene TRBV6-4 combines with J gene TRBJ1-1; no firm D call. This CDR3 contains 13 residues. The V end lost 4 bases, the J end lost 4 bases, and 10 bases lay between the germline ends. Germline V CDR1 and CDR2: MRHNA, SNTAGT. Written as DNA, the CDR3 is TGTGCCAGCAGTGTTAGATCGGGCACTGAAGCTTTCTTT. It specifies CASSVRSGTEAFF.

The rearrangement links TRBV2 to TRBJ1-2; 7 bases agree with TRBD1. The junction had 11 bases not matched to a gene; V was cut back by 2 bases and J by 8 bases. Germline-derived CDR1 and CDR2 are SNHLY and FYNNEI. The CDR3 loop spans 15 amino acids. The CDR3 sequence is CASSERYRGVKGYTF. CDR3 coding DNA: TGTGCCAGCAGTGAACGGTACAGGGGCGTTAAAGGCTACACCTTC. Looking up the rest from reference TRBV2 and TRBJ1-2 gives the full variable domain: EPEVTQTPSHQVTQMGQEVILRCVPISNHLYFYWYRQILGQKVEFLVSFYNNEISEKSEIFDDQFSVERPDGSNFTLKIRSTKLEDSAMYFCASSERYRGVKGYTFGSGTRLTVV.

V is TRBV2 and J is TRBJ2-1; 10 bases match TRBD1. CDR1 SNHLY and CDR2 FYNNEI come from the germline V gene. J was trimmed by 7 bases and V by 8 bases; bases with no gene match: 8. This CDR3 is built from 14 residues. The CDR3 coding sequence is TGTGCCAGCGTGGGGGACAGGGGAAATAATGAGCAGTTCTTC. Encoded protein: CASVGDRGNNEQFF.

This sequence joins TRBV6-5 and TRBJ2-1; the match to TRBD2 covers 14 bases. The V and J ends lost 4 bases and 15 bases, in that order; junction bases with no gene match: 5. Germline V gives CDR1 MNHEY, CDR2 SVGAGI. The CDR3 contains 13 residues. Here the CDR3 DNA reads TGTGCCAGCAGTTCCGGGACTAGCGGGGGATGGTTCTTC. The encoded protein is CASSSGTSGGWFF.

The rearrangement links TRBV6-6 to TRBJ1-1; D is undetermined. Per the germline V gene, CDR1 is MNHNY and CDR2 is SVGAGI (reference sequence). V was shortened by 6 bases and J by 3 bases, with 14 bases between the two germline ends. The CDR3 totals 14 residues. The CDR3 sequence: CASRPIKAHTEAFF. As DNA, the CDR3 is TGTGCCAGCAGACCGATTAAAGCCCACACTGAAGCTTTCTTT.

V gene TRBV6-6 combines with J gene TRBJ1-3; 8 bases map to TRBD1. The CDR3 is made up of 16 amino acids. V dropped 5 bases and J dropped 5; count of bases not matched to a gene: 11. CDR1 and CDR2 from the germline V gene are MNHNY and SVGAGI (reference sequence). In DNA, the CDR3 is TGTGCCAGCAGTGGGGAAGGGACAGGTGATAGAAACACCATATATTTT. Translated: CASSGEGTGDRNTIYF.

The rearrangement joins TRBV5-1 to TRBJ1-3, with D hard to call. In germline, CDR1 is SGHRS, CDR2 YFSETQ. This CDR3 comprises 15 residues. The V and J ends lost 4 bases and 3 bases respectively, with 14 bases between them. In DNA form, the CDR3 reads TGCGCCAGCAGCCTCCTAGGAGAGAGTGGAAACACCATATATTTT. Translated, it gives CASSLLGESGNTIYF.

The V gene is TRBV9, the J gene TRBJ1-6, with 7 bases fitting TRBD1. Germline CDR1 reads SGDLS; CDR2 reads YYNGEE. There are 15 residues in the CDR3. The V and J ends lost 0 bases and 10 bases, in that order; junction bases with no gene match: 7. CDR3 residues: CASSVGQGVPSPLHF. CDR3 bases: TGTGCCAGCAGCGTAGGGCAGGGGGTCCCGTCACCCCTCCACTTT. The entire variable domain, with the rest obtained from reference TRBV9 and TRBJ1-6, is as follows: DSGVTQTPKHLITATGQRVTLRCSPRSGDLSVYWYQQSLDQGLQFLIQYYNGEERAKGNILERFSAQQFPDLHSELNLSSLELGDSALYFCASSVGQGVPSPLHFGNGTRLTVT.

Only a few counts were recorded for this clone. The chain carries TRBV28 and TRBJ1-1; possibly TRBD1 for D (5 bases). Germline loops: CDR1 MDHEN, CDR2 SYDVKM. The ends were cut back, 4 bases at V and 1 base at J, with 7 bases in the middle. The CDR3 loop spans 13 amino acids. As DNA, the CDR3 is TGTGCCAGCAGTTCGGGGGGGAACACTGAAGCTTTCTTT. It yields the protein CASSSGGNTEAFF. Supplemented by reference TRBV28 and TRBJ1-1, the full variable domain reads DVKVTQSSRYLVKRTGEKVFLECVQDMDHENMFWYRQDPGLGLRLIYFSYDVKMKEKGDIPEGYSVSREKKERFSLILESASTNQTSMYLCASSSGGNTEAFFGQGTRLTVV.

The table lists this clone with a few counts. This chain links TRBV5-4 with TRBJ1-1; tentatively, D is TRBD1 (5 bases). Trimming removed 4 bases at V and 3 bases at J, with 16 bases between. The CDR3 sequence is 15 residues long. Germline CDR1 reads SGHNT; CDR2 reads YYREEE (reference sequence). The CDR3 coding sequence is TGTGCCAGCAGCGTCCAAAATAACAGGTACACTGAAGCTTTCTTT. Its translation is CASSVQNNRYTEAFF.

The V and J genes are TRBV11-2 and TRBJ1-4; 7 bases are a match to TRBD1. This CDR3 has 15 amino acids. With V trimmed by 5 bases and J by 2 bases, 5 bases remained unmatched. Per the germline V gene, CDR1 is SGHAT and CDR2 is FQNNGV. DNA of the CDR3: TGTGCCAGCAGCCTAACACAGGGGACTAATGAAAAACTGTTTTTT. Protein product: CASSLTQGTNEKLFF.

The chain is built from TRBV6-1 and TRBJ2-2, with 7 bases matching TRBD2. CDR3 length: 15 amino acids. Germline V gene sequence: CDR1 MNHNS, CDR2 SASEGT. V was pared by 3 bases and J by 0 bases, with 1 base of the junction left unmatched. CDR3 DNA: TGTGCCAGCAGTGATGGGGGGGCGAACACCGGGGAGCTGTTTTTT. Protein: CASSDGGANTGELFF.